This entry lists 21 T cell receptor beta chains sequenced from one sample in a study of T-cell reconstitution after alpha-beta-depleted transplantation in children. Preparation of the TCRbeta library was carried out with unique molecular identifiers. TCRdb re-called the PCR reads through MiXCR, storing one row per CDR3 protein. This table holds 500,000 or so distinct CDR3 sequences, approximately 32% found once. The source material was PBMCs from the stem cell graft donor, sampled from the stem cell graft. These receptors were taken from a human donor who donated a stem cell graft to a child with aplastic anemia.

This sequence joins TRBV6-2 or TRBV6-3 and TRBJ2-7, with D possibly called TRBD1 or TRBD2 (5 bases each). The closer fit of TRBJ2-1 to the DNA end suggests the J call may be wrong. Germline V CDR1 and CDR2: MNHEY, SVGEGT. The CDR3 length is 12 residues. CDR3 sequence (DNA): TGTGCCGGTTCCCGGGGCACCGGGGAGCAGTTCTTC. This gives the protein CAGSRGTGEQFF.

The J gene is TRBJ1-5, the V gene TRBV6-2 or TRBV6-3; weak D call: TRBD1 (6 bases). V was cut by 2 bases and J by 6 bases, with 11 bases left in between. The germline gives CDR1 MNHEY, CDR2 SVGEGT. CDR3 length: 14 residues. The CDR3 DNA reads as TGTGCCAGCAGTTACGGGGGCGAGGGTCAGCCCCAGCATTTT. This encodes CASSYGGEGQPQHF.

The CDR3 DNA is TGTGCCAGCAGCCCCTGGACAGGGGGCGGTAATGAAAAACTGTTTTTT. This codes for CASSPWTGGGNEKLFF. J is TRBJ1-4 and V is TRBV9, with 11 positions matching TRBD1. V was pared by 4 bases and J by 4 bases, with 6 bases of the junction left unmatched. The CDR3 spans 16 residues. Germline V gene sequence: CDR1 SGDLS, CDR2 YYNGEE.

This chain links TRBV18 with TRBJ1-2; possibly TRBD1 for D (6 bases). The germline V and J ends were trimmed by 4 bases and 8 bases, with 26 bases remaining between them. CDR3 size: 17 residues. CDR1 is KGHSH, CDR2 LQKENI, per germline. The CDR3 loop is CASSRTGTSGLLGGYTF. DNA for the CDR3: TGTGCCAGCTCACGCACAGGGACCAGCGGACTATTGGGGGGCTACACCTTC. Looking up the rest from reference TRBV18 and TRBJ1-2 gives the full variable domain: NAGVMQNPRHLVRRRGQEARLRCSPMKGHSHVYWYRQLPEEGLKFMVYLQKENIIDESGMPKERFSAEFPKEGPSILRIQQVVRGDSAAYFCASSRTGTSGLLGGYTFGSGTRLTVV.

The chain is built from TRBV7-8 and TRBJ1-1; 8 positions agree with TRBD1. Per the germline V gene, CDR1 is SGHVS and CDR2 is FQNEAQ. The CDR3 runs to 14 residues. Trimming cost V 3 bases and J 4 bases; bases outside gene matches: 4. For the CDR3, the DNA is TGTGCCAGCAGCTTCGGACAGGGCTTCACTGAAGCTTTCTTT. Translating gives CASSFGQGFTEAFF.

Only one count was recorded for this clonotype. This sequence joins TRBV5-1 and TRBJ2-1; 8 positions match TRBD2. Per germline, CDR1 SGHRS and CDR2 YFSETQ. Trimming cost V 0 bases and J 8 bases; bases outside gene matches: 7. This CDR3 is built from 15 residues. DNA for the CDR3: TGCGCCAGCAGCTTGGGACGACTAGCGATCCATGAGCAGTTCTTC. It is translated as CASSLGRLAIHEQFF.

This clonotype showed up many times. This chain connects TRBV4-2 to TRBJ2-2, with 9 bases that match TRBD2. The CDR3 totals 15 residues. The V gene end was trimmed by 1 base and the J gene end by 3 bases; junction bases not matched to a gene: 0. Germline-derived CDR1 and CDR2 are LGHNA and YNFKEQ. CDR3 region: CASSQVAGDTGELFF. CDR3 nucleotides: TGTGCCAGCAGCCAAGTAGCGGGAGACACCGGGGAGCTGTTTTTT.

This clonotype showed up just a few times. The chain employs TRBV5-1 and TRBJ2-6, with D maybe TRBD1 (6 bases). Trimming removed 4 bases from V and 0 bases from J, with 14 bases in between. CDR1 SGHRS and CDR2 YFSETQ come from the germline V gene. The CDR3 contains 17 residues. CDR3 in DNA: TGCGCCAGCAGCACCGGGGACAACAACTCTGGGGCCAACGTCCTGACTTTC. Protein sequence: CASSTGDNNSGANVLTF.

This clonotype was found many times. The J gene is TRBJ1-5, the V gene TRBV20-1, with unresolved D. The CDR3 has 13 residues. Between the trimmed V and J ends, which lost 7 bases and 1 base, there was a span of 11 bases. CDR1 is DFQATT, CDR2 SNEGSKA, per germline (reference sequence). This CDR3 reads CSVVERSNQPQHF. For the CDR3, the DNA is TGCAGTGTCGTGGAGCGAAGCAATCAGCCCCAGCATTTT.

The chain carries TRBV3-1 and TRBJ2-4, with 7 nucleotides matching TRBD2. V trimming: 4 bases; J trimming: 7 bases; junction bases outside the gene matches: 7. The length of the CDR3 is 14 residues. The germline gives CDR1 LGHDT, CDR2 YNNKEL (reference sequence). The CDR3 region has the DNA TGTGCCAGCAGCCCTTACGGGGAGGGGAACATTCAGTACTTC. As protein: CASSPYGEGNIQYF.

This clonotype has only a few counts. The J gene is TRBJ1-1, the V gene TRBV29-1; a weak D match, TRBD1 (6 bases). This CDR3 has 13 residues. The germline CDR1 and CDR2 sequences are SQVTM and ANQGSEA. V lost 4 bases and J 2 bases, leaving 11 bases between the germline ends. CDR3 residues: CSVANRANTEAFF. The DNA of the CDR3 is TGCAGCGTTGCGAACAGGGCCAACACTGAAGCTTTCTTT.

The chain uses TRBV7-6 and TRBJ2-5; weak D call: TRBD2 (6 bases). Between the trimmed V and J ends, which lost 7 bases and 6 bases, there was a span of 18 bases. The length of the CDR3 is 14 residues. The germline CDR1 and CDR2 sequences are SGHVS and FNYEAQ. CDR3 DNA sequence: TGTGCCAGCACCCCGCCGGAGGGTTTGAAGACCCAGTACTTC. It encodes CASTPPEGLKTQYF.

This chain uses TRBV15 with TRBJ2-2; D gene unclear. The germline V gene has CDR1 LNHNV and CDR2 YYDKDF (reference sequence). CDR3 size: 13 residues. V dropped 1 base and J dropped 5 bases, with 5 bases sitting between them. The CDR3 spells CATSRVRTGELFF. Written as DNA, the CDR3 is TGTGCCACCAGCAGAGTCAGGACCGGGGAGCTGTTTTTT.

The V and J genes are TRBV29-1 and TRBJ1-6, with a possible D match to TRBD1 (5 bases). Germline V gene sequence: CDR1 SQVTM, CDR2 ANQGSEA. V dropped 7 bases and J dropped 4 bases, with 8 bases sitting between them. The CDR3 sequence is 12 residues long. In nucleotides, the CDR3 is TGCAGCGGGGGGGAGTATAATTCACCCCTCCACTTT. It is translated as CSGGEYNSPLHF.

This clonotype was recorded a few times. The chain is built from TRBV10-2 and TRBJ2-1; 8 nucleotides line up with TRBD2. This CDR3 spans 17 amino acids. Trimming took 2 bases from V and 7 from J; bases not matched to a gene: 13. The germline gives CDR1 WSHSY, CDR2 SAAADI. CDR3 sequence: CASSEASGAGGGNEQFF. CDR3 DNA sequence: TGCGCCAGCAGTGAGGCCTCCGGGGCGGGAGGCGGTAATGAGCAGTTCTTC.

This clonotype was detected a few times. The genes are TRBV5-1 and TRBJ2-7, with 9 bases lining up with TRBD2. V shed 4 bases, J shed 6 bases, and the junction held 11 bases outside the gene matches. CDR3 length: 15 residues. Germline V gene sequence: CDR1 SGHRS, CDR2 YFSETQ. The CDR3 nucleotides read TGCGCCAGCAGCGCAACCGGGACTAGCTCTCCCGAGCAGTACTTC. Protein sequence: CASSATGTSSPEQYF.

As DNA, the CDR3 is TGTGCCAGCAGTCCCCCAGGGGGCCTAGTTGACACTGAAGCTTTCTTT. Amino acid sequence: CASSPPGGLVDTEAFF. V usage is TRBV12-3 or TRBV12-4 and J usage is TRBJ1-1, with 8 bases matching TRBD1. V shed 5 bases, J shed 3 bases, and the junction held 11 bases outside the gene matches. The CDR3 is made up of 16 amino acids.

The chain's CDR3 is CATSRAAETNEKLFF. The CDR3 DNA reads as TGTGCCACCAGCAGAGCGGCGGAAACTAATGAAAAACTGTTTTTT. The chain is built from TRBV15 and TRBJ1-4, with D unresolved. This CDR3 has 15 residues. CDR1 and CDR2 from the germline V gene are LNHNV and YYDKDF (reference sequence). Trimming removed 1 base at V and 1 base at J, with 7 bases between.

In its sample, this clonotype was seen a few times. This chain links TRBV6-1 with TRBJ2-1; 12 nucleotides agree with TRBD2. This CDR3 contains 16 residues. V was pared by 6 bases and J by 4 bases, with 7 bases of the junction left unmatched. The V gene's germline CDR1 is MNHNS and CDR2 SASEGT. CDR3 DNA sequence: TGTGCCAGCAGCGTTGGACTAGCGGGAACATACAATGAGCAGTTCTTC. Its translation: CASSVGLAGTYNEQFF.

V and J are TRBV5-4 and TRBJ2-5, with 8 bases matching TRBD2. The CDR3 loop spans 16 amino acids. The V and J ends lost 1 base and 4 bases, in that order; junction bases with no gene match: 9. Germline V gives CDR1 SGHNT, CDR2 YYREEE (reference sequence). In DNA form, the CDR3 reads TGTGCCAGCAGCTTGACAGCGGGAGAGGGGGGAGAGACCCAGTACTTC. This sequence encodes CASSLTAGEGGETQYF.

The rearrangement joins TRBV7-9 to TRBJ1-3; the D is unclear. CDR1 and CDR2 from the germline V gene are SEHNR and FQNEAQ (reference sequence). This CDR3 spans 15 amino acids. V lost 1 base to trimming and J lost 0 bases, with 7 bases between them. CDR3 DNA sequence: TGTGCCAGCAGCTTAGTCGGGCTCTCTGGAAACACCATATATTTT. As protein: CASSLVGLSGNTIYF.